The 19 T cell receptor beta chains below come from one sample, sequenced in a study of spatial heterogeneity in lung cancer. One entry per CDR3 protein results from TCRdb running MiXCR on the 5' RACE reads. The table shows nearly 11,000 distinct CDR3 sequences, with less than 5.5% occurring only once. Study outcomes and limitations: Within tumors, counts of expanded alpha and beta TCRs tracked tumor mutation counts.

Their specific antigens are unknown. Time point reported: sample taken at primary tumor resection. Sequenced here: lung tumor tissue, sampled at surgery. All receptors derive from a male donor with early-stage non-small cell lung cancer.

On this clonotype itself: For a library built for alpha chains, this beta chain is a stray read; little rests on its size. The rearrangement uses TRBV12-3 or TRBV12-4 and TRBJ2-1, with D uncertain. V lost 3 bases to trimming and J lost 6 bases, with 9 bases between them. The CDR3 is 13 amino acids. The CDR3 coding sequence is TGTGCCAGCAGTTTTTATAGGTCCAATGAGCAGTTCTTC. This codes for CASSFYRSNEQFF.

This clonotype occurred many times. Since it is a stray read in a library aimed at alpha chains, this beta chain has a size that is not meaningful. The chain links TRBV6-2 or TRBV6-3 to TRBJ2-7; D perhaps matches TRBD1 (6 bases). The CDR3 spans 13 residues. V dropped 0 bases and J dropped 4 bases, with 7 bases sitting between them. Looked up from germline, CDR1 is MNHEY and CDR2 is SVGEGT. This CDR3 is CASSYSRGYEQYF. The CDR3 DNA is TGTGCCAGCAGTTACTCGAGGGGGTACGAGCAGTACTTC.

This clonotype came up many times. This beta chain is a stray read from a library made for alpha chains; its abundance is not meaningful. The gene calls are TRBV5-5 and TRBJ2-2; D possibly corresponds to TRBD2 (5 bases). From germline, CDR1 is SGHKS and CDR2 YYEKEE (reference sequence). CDR3 length: 13 amino acids. V was cut by 4 bases and J by 6 bases, with 10 bases left in between. In DNA, the CDR3 is TGTGCCAGCAGCACGGGGTGGCCCGGGGAGCTGTTTTTT. This translates into CASSTGWPGELFF. The variable domain in full, completed from reference TRBV5-5 and TRBJ2-2, reads DAGVTQSPTHLIKTRGQQVTLRCSPISGHKSVSWYQQVLGQGPQFIFQYYEKEERGRGNFPDRFSARQFPNYSSELNVNALLLGDSALYLCASSTGWPGELFFGEGSRLTVL.

Many counts were recorded for this clonotype. The library was designed around alpha chains, so this beta chain is a stray read whose abundance carries little weight. This chain links TRBV6-5 with TRBJ2-2; 11 bases match TRBD2. Germline assignment: CDR1 MNHEY and CDR2 SVGAGI. J gave up 0 bases and V 6 bases, and 21 bases lay outside the gene matches. There are 22 residues in the CDR3. CDR3 sequence: CASRIHLPRLAGSGPNTGELFF. In DNA form, the CDR3 reads TGTGCCAGCAGGATCCACCTCCCTCGACTAGCGGGAAGTGGACCGAACACCGGGGAGCTGTTTTTT.

This clonotype was seen many times. A library made for alpha chains picked up this beta chain off target, so its size means little. The chain carries TRBV20-1 and TRBJ1-2; D might be TRBD1 (5 bases). This CDR3 comprises 15 residues. The germline V gene has CDR1 DFQATT and CDR2 SNEGSKA (reference sequence). The V and J ends lost 5 bases and 1 base respectively, with 17 bases between them. CDR3 loop: CSAPGEGAHNYGYTF. CDR3 sequence (DNA): TGCAGTGCTCCTGGCGAAGGGGCGCATAACTATGGCTACACCTTC.

This clonotype is classed as medium-sized (0.01 to 0.1%). Since it is a stray read in a library aimed at alpha chains, this beta chain has a size that is not meaningful. The chain is built from TRBV12-3 or TRBV12-4 and TRBJ1-5, with D tentatively TRBD1 (5 bases). The CDR3 extends over 12 amino acids. Trimming pared 6 bases from V and 5 bases from J, leaving 8 bases between. The CDR3 reads CASRQGDQPQHF. In DNA form, the CDR3 reads TGTGCCAGCAGGCAAGGGGATCAGCCCCAGCATTTT.

This clonotype was detected many times. This beta chain was picked up by a library intended for alpha chains and is off target, so its count carries little meaning. For the CDR3, the DNA is TGTGCCAGCTCACCAGAGGGAGTCGGATACAGGGGCAATCAGCCCCAGCATTTT. It yields the protein CASSPEGVGYRGNQPQHF. This chain connects TRBV18 to TRBJ1-5; D perhaps matches TRBD1 (6 bases). Deletions cut 2 bases from V and 2 bases from J, with 19 bases between. Germline CDR1 KGHSH, CDR2 LQKENI. CDR3 length equals 18 residues.

By share of the sample, this clonotype is medium-sized (0.01 to 0.1%). In a library made to pick up alpha chains, this beta chain is a stray read with a size that means little. This chain links TRBV5-1 with TRBJ1-1; TRBD1 matches at 7 bases. V trimming: 4 bases; J trimming: 0 bases; junction bases outside the gene matches: 3. CDR3 length: 14 amino acids. Germline V gene data show CDR1 as SGHRS and CDR2 as YFSETQ. CDR3 loop: CASSQGGMNTEAFF. The CDR3 DNA reads TGCGCCAGCAGCCAGGGGGGCATGAACACTGAAGCTTTCTTT. The whole variable domain, filled in from reference TRBV5-1 and TRBJ1-1, reads KAGVTQTPRYLIKTRGQQVTLSCSPISGHRSVSWYQQTPGQGLQFLFEYFSETQRNKGNFPGRFSGRQFSNSRSEMNVSTLELGDSALYLCASSQGGMNTEAFFGQGTRLTVV.

The sample holds a few counts of this clonotype. The library was prepared for alpha chains; this beta chain is a stray read, so its frequency means little. The chain is built from TRBV5-1 and TRBJ1-1, with D uncertain. This CDR3 is 14 amino acids long. The V and J ends lost 2 bases and 1 base respectively, with 9 bases between them. Germline CDR1 and CDR2: SGHRS and YFSETQ. Here the CDR3 DNA reads TGCGCCAGCAGCTTACGGGGAAGGAACACTGAAGCTTTCTTT. It is translated as CASSLRGRNTEAFF.

This clonotype was recorded a few times. This beta chain was picked up by a library intended for alpha chains and is off target, so its count carries little meaning. This chain connects TRBV7-2 to TRBJ2-1, with D unclear. V gave up 4 bases and J gave up 6 bases, with 10 bases separating them. Germline assignment: CDR1 SGHTA and CDR2 FQGNSA. The CDR3 runs to 13 residues. The CDR3 is CASSSPSVNEQFF. The DNA of the CDR3 is TGTGCCAGCAGCTCCCCTTCGGTCAATGAGCAGTTCTTC.

This clonotype is labeled as medium-sized. This beta chain is a stray sequence in a library constructed for alpha chains; its clone size is not meaningful. The chain couples TRBV29-1 to TRBJ1-5, with D perhaps matching TRBD1 (6 bases). Germline V gene lookup returns CDR1 SQVTM and CDR2 ANQGSEA. The germline V and J ends were trimmed by 4 bases and 3 bases, with 10 bases remaining between them. This CDR3 has 13 amino acids. This CDR3 reads CSVGAGDNQPQHF. CDR3 nucleotides: TGCAGCGTTGGGGCAGGGGACAATCAGCCCCAGCATTTT.

This clonotype was picked up many times. A library made for alpha chains picked up this beta chain off target, so its size means little. V and J are TRBV11-2 and TRBJ2-5; D is tentatively TRBD1 or TRBD2 (5 bases each). Germline values: CDR1 SGHAT, CDR2 FQNNGV. V was cut by 3 bases and J by 8 bases, with 13 bases left in between. This CDR3 is built from 13 residues. In DNA form, the CDR3 reads TGTGCCAGCAGCTTCTCTGGGGGACGAACCCAGTACTTC. It codes for CASSFSGGRTQYF.

As regards this clonotype: A much larger clonotype is one base distant, so this may be a read error. This beta chain is a stray read from a library made for alpha chains; its abundance is not meaningful. The chain has TRBV6-1 and TRBJ2-7; a weak D match, TRBD1 (6 bases). The length of the CDR3 is 13 residues. Germline CDR1 MNHNS, CDR2 SASEGT. The CDR3 region has the DNA TGTGCCGGCAGTACTGGGGGCAACTACGAGCAGTACTTC. It encodes CAGSTGGNYEQYF.

By sample fraction, this clonotype is large. A library prepared for alpha chains yielded this beta chain as an off-target read; its size is of little meaning. This chain joins TRBV3-1 and TRBJ1-3; 7 nucleotides match TRBD1. With 4 bases clipped from V and 0 bases from J, the junction kept 6 bases outside the gene matches. CDR1 is LGHDT and CDR2 is YNNKEL in the germline V gene (reference sequence). This CDR3 contains 16 residues. The CDR3: CASSRGTGDSGNTIYF. The CDR3 nucleotides are TGTGCCAGCAGCCGAGGAACAGGGGACTCTGGAAACACCATATATTTT. The whole variable domain, filled in from reference TRBV3-1 and TRBJ1-3, reads DTAVSQTPKYLVTQMGNDKSIKCEQNLGHDTMYWYKQDSKKFLKIMFSYNNKELIINETVPNRFSPKSPDKAHLNLHINSLELGDSAVYFCASSRGTGDSGNTIYFGEGSWLTVV.

This clonotype was detected ten times or more. Little can be read into the size of this beta chain, an off-target read in a library designed for alpha chains. V is TRBV12-3 or TRBV12-4 and J is TRBJ2-1, with 7 nucleotides matching TRBD2. After removal of 3 bases from V and 4 bases from J, the junction contained 9 bases not matched to a gene. CDR3 length equals 16 residues. The CDR3 nucleotides read TGTGCCAGCAGTTTCTCCCATGGGGGGGGATACAATGAGCAGTTCTTC. Protein: CASSFSHGGGYNEQFF.

Within the sample, this clonotype is medium-sized (0.01 to 0.1%). Found in a library prepared for alpha chains, this beta chain is an off-target read, and its abundance has little meaning. J is TRBJ2-1 and V is TRBV19; a possible D gene is TRBD1 (6 bases). From germline, CDR1 is LNHDA and CDR2 SQIVND (reference sequence). The CDR3 covers 16 residues. The V end lost 3 bases, the J end lost 3 bases, and 15 bases lay between the germline ends. The DNA for the CDR3 is TGTGCCAGTAGTATCGGGCAGGGGATTTTCTACAATGAGCAGTTCTTC. Protein: CASSIGQGIFYNEQFF.

Judged by abundance, this clonotype is medium-sized. The library was prepared for alpha chains; this beta chain is a stray read, so its frequency means little. J is TRBJ2-1 and V is TRBV28; 9 bases line up with TRBD1. Germline CDR1 reads MDHEN; CDR2 reads SYDVKM. This CDR3 is built from 11 residues. V trimming: 8 bases; J trimming: 13 bases; junction bases outside the gene matches: 6. In DNA, the CDR3 is TGTGCCAGCGCACAGGGGGCTAACCAGTTCTTC. This codes for CASAQGANQFF.

This clonotype is deemed medium-sized. In a library made to pick up alpha chains, this beta chain is a stray read with a size that means little. The chain links TRBV20-1 to TRBJ2-5, with unresolved D. Trimming stripped 2 bases from V and 3 bases from J, with 10 bases between. Germline V gene sequence: CDR1 DFQATT, CDR2 SNEGSKA (reference sequence). The CDR3 has 13 amino acids. The CDR3 is CSARHNYKETQYF. DNA of the CDR3: TGCAGTGCTAGACACAACTATAAAGAGACCCAGTACTTC.

By its share, this clonotype is medium-sized. This beta chain is a stray sequence in a library constructed for alpha chains; its clone size is not meaningful. The rearrangement joins TRBV12-3 or TRBV12-4 to TRBJ1-4; 7 nucleotides agree with TRBD1. The CDR3 extends over 16 amino acids. V was clipped by 5 bases and J by 5 bases; unmatched bases: 11. In DNA, the CDR3 is TGTGCCAGCAGTCCAACCCCGGGACAGAGAAATGAAAAACTGTTTTTT. Translating it yields CASSPTPGQRNEKLFF.